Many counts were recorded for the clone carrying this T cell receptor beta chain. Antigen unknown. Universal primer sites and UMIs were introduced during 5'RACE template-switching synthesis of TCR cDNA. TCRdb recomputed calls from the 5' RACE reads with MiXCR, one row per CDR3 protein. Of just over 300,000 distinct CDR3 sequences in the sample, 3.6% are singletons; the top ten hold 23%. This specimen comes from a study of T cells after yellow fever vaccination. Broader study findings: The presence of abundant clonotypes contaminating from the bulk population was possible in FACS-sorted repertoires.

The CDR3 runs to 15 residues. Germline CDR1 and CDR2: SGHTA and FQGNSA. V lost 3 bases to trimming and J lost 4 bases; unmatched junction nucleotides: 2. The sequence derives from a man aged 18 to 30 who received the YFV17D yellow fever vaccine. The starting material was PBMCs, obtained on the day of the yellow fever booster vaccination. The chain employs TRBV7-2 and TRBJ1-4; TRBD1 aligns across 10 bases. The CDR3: CASSLRDRGNEKLFF. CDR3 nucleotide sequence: TGTGCCAGCAGCTTGCGGGACAGGGGTAATGAAAAACTGTTTTTT.